Below are 6 T cell receptor beta chains sequenced from a single sample in a study of patients and donors after allogeneic stem cell transplantation. TCRdb called the RT-PCR reads again in MiXCR, with one record for every CDR3 protein. The table includes hundreds of thousands of distinct CDR3 sequences, 11% to 15% detected once. The sequenced sample was blood, either unsorted or a sorted T cell fraction (not recorded which). The receptor set was obtained from a human donor who was either an allogeneic HSCT recipient or a stem cell or donor lymphocyte infusion donor (not recorded which). It is not recorded whose cells these are; they may come from a transplant donor.

This clonotype was counted at least ten times. The rearrangement joins TRBV9 to TRBJ2-1; no clear D gene. The CDR3 has 11 amino acids. V gave up 2 bases and J gave up 5 bases, with 2 bases separating them. CDR1 and CDR2 from the germline V gene are SGDLS and YYNGEE. CDR3 in DNA: TGTGCCAGCAGCGTTAACAATGAGCAGTTCTTC. This sequence encodes CASSVNNEQFF.

This clonotype was observed a handful of times. J is TRBJ1-1 and V is TRBV3-1, with no clear D. CDR3 length: 14 residues. V lost 1 base, J lost 6 bases, and 12 bases lay in between. Germline CDR1 reads LGHDT; CDR2 reads YNNKEL (reference sequence). CDR3 coding DNA: TGTGCCAGCAGCCAAGTAGGAGGGAGGGCTGAAGCTTTCTTT. Translated: CASSQVGGRAEAFF.

This clonotype has ten or more counts. J is TRBJ1-6 and V is TRBV12-3 or TRBV12-4, with D maybe TRBD1 (5 bases). Trimming removed 1 base from V and 7 bases from J, with 11 bases in between. The CDR3 is made up of 15 amino acids. The CDR3 region has the DNA TGTGCCAGCAGTTTAGTAGGAGGGGTAAATTCACCCCTCCACTTT. It codes for CASSLVGGVNSPLHF.

This chain uses TRBV7-8 with TRBJ2-5; 15 bases map to TRBD2. CDR1 SGHVS and CDR2 FQNEAQ come from the germline V gene. The CDR3 length is 16 residues. Unmatched junction bases numbered 1, after V lost 0 bases and J lost 5 bases. CDR3 nucleotides: TGTGCCAGCAGCTTAGCCGGACTAGCGGGGGGGGAGACCCAGTACTTC. Protein: CASSLAGLAGGETQYF.

About this clonotype itself: Since a much larger clone is just one base distant, this may be a read error. This rearrangement joins TRBV7-7 to TRBJ2-3; D gene unclear. The V end was cut by 4 bases, the J end by 12 bases, with 17 bases between. Germline V CDR1 and CDR2: SSHAT, FNYEAQ (reference sequence). The CDR3 loop spans 13 amino acids. This CDR3 is CASSSKVWIPQYF. In DNA form, the CDR3 reads TGTGCCAGCAGCTCCAAGGTCTGGATACCACAGTATTTT.

This clonotype was counted a few times. CDR3 nucleotides: TGCAGCGTTGATGGTAGGGAGGGAAATACCGGGGAGCTGTTTTTT. It translates to CSVDGREGNTGELFF. The V and J genes are TRBV29-1 and TRBJ2-2, with TRBD2 matching over 7 bases. In germline, CDR1 is SQVTM, CDR2 ANQGSEA. The CDR3 has 15 residues. Trimming removed 3 bases from V and 5 bases from J; junction bases left unmatched: 9.